This T cell receptor beta chain was recorded in a study of shared clonotypes between healthy human individuals. General observations from the study: Unshared clonotypes carried lower generation probabilities than those common to all four donors.

CDR1 and CDR2 from the germline V gene are SNHLY and FYNNEI. This CDR3 contains 15 residues. V was shortened by 4 bases and J by 1 base, with 11 bases between the two germline ends. Here immunoSEQ multiplex PCR was the method, and the copy in TCRdb shows in-frame clones only, minus some. The sample has fewer than 400,000 clones; over 65% are singletons. In its sample, this clone was seen a few times. Its cognate antigen is unknown. The receptor comes from a man aged 25-45 years in good health. The chain recombines TRBV2 with TRBJ2-1; unclear D gene. Sequenced: memory CD4+ T cells sorted from blood. Subset denoted: CD45RA-negative fraction. This chain's CDR3 is CASSATVGSYNEQFF. CDR3 nucleotide sequence: TGTGCCAGCAGTGCAACGGTGGGGTCCTACAATGAGCAGTTCTTC.